The T cell receptor beta chain under discussion was sequenced for a study of regulatory T cells in long-lasting Graves disease. In its sample, this clonotype was seen a few times. As for time point: persistent/refractory GD, antithyroid drugs over 5 years with positive TRAb. RNA extracted from PBMCs served as the sequencing template. iRepertoire HTBI primers and Arm-PCR of CDR3 regions built TCR beta libraries. TCRdb reprocessed the multiplex PCR reads with MiXCR, giving one entry per CDR3 protein. Of around 400,000 distinct CDR3 sequences listed, about 23% were seen once; the top ten hold around 30%. CDR1 is SGHVS, CDR2 FNYEAQ, per germline. The V end lost 1 base, the J end lost 5 bases, and 17 bases lay between the germline ends. The CDR3 is 16 residues long.

The chain uses TRBV7-6 and TRBJ1-1; D might be TRBD1 (5 bases). The material was peripheral blood mononuclear cells (PBMCs), obtained when the disease was refractory, from a patient treated with antithyroid drugs. The TCR originated in a woman aged 40 to 50 with Graves disease. CDR3 DNA: TGTGCCAGCAGCTTAGATTACGGGGCGCGGGGGACTGAAGCTTTCTTT. Its translation: CASSLDYGARGTEAFF.